The source of this T cell receptor beta chain is a study of blood T cell repertoires in COVID-19 (TCRdb year 2020). A note on the overall study: Samples covering the acute and convalescent phases of COVID-19 were provided by collaborators in the United States, Italy and Spain. Subjects who had been exposed to COVID-19, were actively infected with it, or had recovered from it provided the deeply sampled blood TCRbeta repertoires that made up the dataset. A freely available public database, intended as a resource for researchers studying the immune response to SARS-CoV-2, is where the repertoires were released. Where HLA class I and class II types were available, the types were taken from metadata supplied by the sample provider, not from assay-based typing. Samples came from the ongoing ImmuneRACE study (first 160 participants) plus 1,254 subjects from 6 global collaborators. Nearly every sample came with metadata listing a de-identified subject ID, COVID-19 status, age in years and sex. The material from the prospective study consisted of cDNA or gDNA derived from T cells, B-cell-depleted T cells, or PBMCs. The study at large found these results: Clinical and demographic metadata were provided uncurated, with the amount varying by source and participant.

Collaborating institutions collected whole blood in K2EDTA tubes following their own protocols. For TCRbeta analysis, collaborators shipped samples as frozen whole blood, isolated PBMCs, or DNA extracted from either of those sample types. Of note for this clone: Its antigen is still unknown. No base quality values were provided; no much bigger clone lies one nucleotide off.

Taken from the germline V gene, the CDR1 and CDR2 loops are SQVTM and ANQGSEA. V and J lose 4 bases and 11 bases, and a span of 14 bases separates them. Inclusive of the bounding cysteine and phenylalanine, the CDR3 is 11 residues long. Only the CDR3 region is kept as DNA, spanning 33 bases read in frame from base 1. The immunoSEQ Assay, a bias-controlled multiplex PCR, was used to amplify TCRbeta CDR3 regions from genomic DNA. Per the original workflow: Within the assay, amplification of reference gene primers was used to estimate how many nucleated cells each sample contained. To quantify the absolute abundance of each unique TCRbeta CDR3 rearrangement, sequence reads were collapsed and filtered. For each sample, productive Simpson clonality was calculated by taking the square root of Simpson's diversity index across productive rearrangements. Held by TCRdb, this immuneACCESS table contains in-frame sequences only and omits some clones. Under half of the omission traces to an unresolved V gene where checked; the cause of the rest is unknown. D and trimming were read from the DNA, whereas the V and J calls and clone size are those reported in that table. Recorded for this sample are 230,000 or so clones; 80% to 90% of them occurred a single time. The top ten clones comprise about 9% of the sample.

The sample was peripheral blood. The sequence joins TRBV29-1 to TRBJ1-1; the D gene cannot be resolved reliably. The origin of this receptor is a man aged 40-55 years with active or convalescent COVID-19. The CDR3 is CSVGGILAAFF. The base sequence is TGCAGCGTTGGCGGGATCCTCGCTGCTTTCTTT.